The 32 T cell receptor beta chains below were found in one sample sequenced in a study of shared clonotypes between healthy human individuals. The table came from immunoSEQ multiplex PCR; TCRdb's copy has only in-frame clones and leaves some out. The table has hundreds of thousands of clones, less than 80% seen once. The sample consisted of memory CD4+ T cells sorted from blood. Regarding subset: CD45RA-negative fraction. The receptors were gathered from a young woman in good health.

The rearrangement uses TRBV2 and TRBJ1-1; D gene uncertain. Germline-derived CDR1 and CDR2 are SNHLY and FYNNEI. V lost 6 bases to trimming and J lost 2 bases, with 16 bases between them. The CDR3 has 15 residues. The CDR3 DNA follows: TGTGCCAGCAGGGAGGCAGATACGACTAACACTGAAGCTTTCTTT. This gives the protein CASREADTTNTEAFF.

The rearrangement links TRBV5-1 to TRBJ1-2; a possible D gene is TRBD1 (6 bases). This CDR3 is built from 14 residues. CDR1 SGHRS and CDR2 YFSETQ come from the germline V gene. V was shortened by 5 bases and J by 3 bases, with 14 bases between the two germline ends. CDR3 sequence reads: CASSQGQEHYGYTF. The CDR3 DNA is TGCGCCAGCAGTCAGGGGCAGGAGCACTATGGCTACACCTTC.

This clone was seen once. This chain links TRBV28 with TRBJ2-5; possibly TRBD1 for D (5 bases). Trimming left V 7 bases short and J 3 bases short, with 12 bases between. There are 13 residues in the CDR3. CDR1 and CDR2 from the germline V gene are MDHEN and SYDVKM. The CDR3 loop reads CASTKDTKETQYF. For the CDR3, the DNA is TGTGCCAGCACGAAGGACACCAAAGAGACCCAGTACTTC.

The CDR3 here is CASSPRRAGGNTIYF. The CDR3 DNA is TGTGCCAGCAGCCCCCGCAGGGCAGGCGGAAACACCATATATTTT. The V gene is TRBV14, the J gene TRBJ1-3; weak D call: TRBD1 (5 bases). With 4 bases removed from V and 4 bases from J, the gap between germline ends came to 14 bases. CDR1 SGHDN and CDR2 FVKESK come from the germline V gene. This CDR3 is built from 15 residues.

This CDR3 is CASLRTGWTNEKLFF. CDR3 bases: TGTGCCAGCTTACGGACCGGATGGACTAATGAAAAACTGTTTTTT. The rearrangement uses TRBV28 and TRBJ1-4; the D is unclear. CDR3 size: 15 residues. With 8 bases removed from V and 2 bases from J, the gap between germline ends came to 15 bases. Germline V lookup: CDR1 MDHEN, CDR2 SYDVKM.

The chain carries TRBV28 and TRBJ2-7; D unresolved. Germline CDR1 reads MDHEN; CDR2 reads SYDVKM. The CDR3 loop spans 12 amino acids. Deletions cut 0 bases from V and 6 bases from J, with 6 bases between. The CDR3 protein is CASSLWAGEQYF. The CDR3 DNA sequence: TGTGCCAGCAGTTTATGGGCCGGCGAGCAGTACTTC. Full variable domain (missing parts from reference TRBV28 and TRBJ2-7): DVKVTQSSRYLVKRTGEKVFLECVQDMDHENMFWYRQDPGLGLRLIYFSYDVKMKEKGDIPEGYSVSREKKERFSLILESASTNQTSMYLCASSLWAGEQYFGPGTRLTVT.

This clone showed up many times. The V call is TRBV7-6, the J call TRBJ2-2; no firm D call. The CDR3 covers 12 residues. Germline V gene data show CDR1 as SGHVS and CDR2 as FNYEAQ. The V gene lost 6 bases and the J gene lost 6 bases, with 8 bases spanning the gap. In nucleotides, the CDR3 is TGTGCCAGCAGAATAGTAGCCGGGGAGCTGTTTTTT. Translating gives CASRIVAGELFF.

The table lists this clone with a count of one. V and J are TRBV28 and TRBJ1-2, with 12 bases that match TRBD1. CDR1 is MDHEN and CDR2 is SYDVKM in the germline V gene. With V trimmed by 3 bases and J by 4 bases, 9 bases remained unmatched. This CDR3 contains 17 residues. CDR3 region: CASSFTGTGGVAYGYTF. In DNA, the CDR3 is TGTGCCAGCAGTTTTACCGGGACAGGGGGCGTCGCCTATGGCTACACCTTC.

This clone was observed a single time. The CDR3 sequence: CSARTSGMIGNEQFF. CDR3 DNA: TGCAGCGCCCGGACTAGCGGGATGATAGGCAATGAGCAGTTCTTC. V is TRBV29-1 and J is TRBJ2-1; 12 bases map to TRBD2. Looked up from germline, CDR1 is SQVTM and CDR2 is ANQGSEA. This CDR3 spans 15 amino acids. V shed 7 bases and J 6 bases; nucleotides not matched to a gene: 10.

The chain joins TRBV4-1 to TRBJ2-3, with D perhaps matching TRBD2 (5 bases). Germline assignment: CDR1 MGHRA and CDR2 YSYEKL. Trimming took 4 bases from V and 2 from J, leaving 13 bases between them. This CDR3 is built from 15 residues. The CDR3 loop reads CASSLNGLHTDTQYF. CDR3 sequence (DNA): TGCGCCAGCAGCCTTAACGGACTCCACACAGATACGCAGTATTTT.

V gene TRBV4-1 combines with J gene TRBJ1-3, with D unclear. V lost 6 bases and J lost 0, with 6 bases in between. Germline V gene sequence: CDR1 MGHRA, CDR2 YSYEKL. This CDR3 region has 13 residues. The CDR3 loop reads CASRTASGNTIYF. CDR3 bases: TGCGCCAGCAGAACGGCCTCTGGAAACACCATATATTTT.

V and J are TRBV5-1 and TRBJ2-2; perhaps TRBD2 as D (6 bases). V lost 0 bases and J 2 bases, leaving 11 bases between the germline ends. Germline-derived CDR1 and CDR2 are SGHRS and YFSETQ. The CDR3 loop spans 16 amino acids. CDR3 sequence reads: CASSLGNSGNTGELFF. The CDR3 DNA sequence: TGCGCCAGCAGCTTGGGGAATAGCGGAAACACCGGGGAGCTGTTTTTT.

The sample holds a few counts of this clone. The chain is built from TRBV19 and TRBJ2-1; 7 bases are shared with TRBD1. CDR3 length equals 14 residues. The trim removed 10 bases at V and 7 bases at J, leaving 13 bases unmatched. Germline loops: CDR1 LNHDA, CDR2 SQIVND (reference sequence). The CDR3 region is CATQIRDSMNEQFF. The CDR3 coding sequence is TGTGCCACCCAAATCCGGGACAGTATGAATGAGCAGTTCTTC.

The chain employs TRBV7-8 and TRBJ2-3; D unresolved. Trimming cost V 0 bases and J 5 bases, with 9 bases left between them. Germline V gene sequence: CDR1 SGHVS, CDR2 FQNEAQ. There are 14 residues in the CDR3. The CDR3, as DNA: TGTGCCAGCAGCTTAGCGATGAGAAAAGATACGCAGTATTTT. It specifies CASSLAMRKDTQYF.

This chain joins TRBV5-1 and TRBJ2-7; D is unresolved. Germline V gene sequence: CDR1 SGHRS, CDR2 YFSETQ. The CDR3 is made up of 11 amino acids. The germline V and J ends were trimmed by 1 base and 7 bases, with 6 bases remaining between them. CDR3 loop: CASSLRWEQYF. As DNA, the CDR3 is TGCGCCAGCAGCTTGAGGTGGGAGCAGTACTTC.

The V and J genes are TRBV4-2 and TRBJ1-4, with D perhaps TRBD1 (5 bases). Trimming cost V 4 bases and J 2 bases, with 8 bases left between them. CDR1 and CDR2 from the germline V gene are LGHNA and YNFKEQ. The CDR3 spans 14 residues. The CDR3 DNA is TGTGCCAGCAGCCCCAGACAGACTAATGAAAAACTGTTTTTT. This encodes CASSPRQTNEKLFF.

CDR3 bases: TGTGCCAGCAGCTTGGCCGTAGGCTTCCAAGAGACCCAGTACTTC. Its protein is CASSLAVGFQETQYF. The gene calls are TRBV5-4 and TRBJ2-5; D is ambiguous. CDR3 length: 15 residues. The V end was cut by 0 bases, the J end by 1 base, with 10 bases between. Germline CDR1 is SGHNT and CDR2 is YYREEE (reference sequence).

This rearrangement joins TRBV5-1 to TRBJ2-2; the D is unclear. The CDR3 has 14 amino acids. V was trimmed by 0 bases and J by 4 bases, leaving 7 bases between them. Germline CDR1 SGHRS, CDR2 YFSETQ. CDR3 residues: CASSLARVTGELFF. The CDR3 DNA follows: TGCGCCAGCAGCTTGGCTAGAGTCACCGGGGAGCTGTTTTTT.

The chain couples TRBV7-6 to TRBJ2-3; D may be TRBD2 (6 bases). CDR3 length: 17 residues. The V gene lost 5 bases and the J gene lost 0 bases, with 18 bases spanning the gap. The germline CDR1 and CDR2 sequences are SGHVS and FNYEAQ. CDR3 nucleotide sequence: TGTGCCAGCAGCCCCCACCCCTCGGGGGAGAGCACAGATACGCAGTATTTT. As protein: CASSPHPSGESTDTQYF. Complete variable domain (other parts from reference TRBV7-6 and TRBJ2-3): GAGVSQSPRYKVTKRGQDVALRCDPISGHVSLYWYRQALGQGPEFLTYFNYEAQQDKSGLPNDRFSAERPEGSISTLTIQRTEQRDSAMYRCASSPHPSGESTDTQYFGPGTRLTVL.

Note on this clone: The identical CDR3 is also encoded by other nucleotide sequences in the sample. The rearrangement uses TRBV11-2 and TRBJ2-7; D remains ambiguous. V lost 1 base to trimming and J lost 0 bases, with 10 bases between them. The CDR3 extends over 15 amino acids. The germline gives CDR1 SGHAT, CDR2 FQNNGV. The CDR3 loop reads CASSLVAVSSYEQYF. DNA for the CDR3: TGTGCCAGCAGCTTAGTGGCGGTTAGCTCCTACGAGCAGTACTTC.

The rearrangement links TRBV28 to TRBJ1-5, with TRBD1 identical over 7 bases. In germline, CDR1 is MDHEN, CDR2 SYDVKM. V trimming: 5 bases; J trimming: 3 bases; junction bases outside the gene matches: 13. The CDR3 spans 17 residues. The CDR3 sequence is CASSPNRGGTDNQPQHF. Here the CDR3 DNA reads TGTGCCAGCAGTCCAAACAGGGGTGGTACAGACAATCAGCCCCAGCATTTT.

The rearrangement joins TRBV7-9 to TRBJ1-2, with a weak D call TRBD1 (5 bases). Trimming took off 6 bases at V and 1 base at J, with 18 bases between the two ends. CDR1 SEHNR and CDR2 FQNEAQ come from the germline V gene (reference sequence). The CDR3 contains 16 residues. In DNA form, the CDR3 reads TGTGCCAGCAGGCAAGGTCCCGGGACGGATAACTATGGCTACACCTTC. Translating it yields CASRQGPGTDNYGYTF.

This chain uses TRBV27 with TRBJ2-3; D not certain. Trimming took off 4 bases at V and 0 bases at J, with 8 bases between the two ends. Per the germline V gene, CDR1 is MNHEY and CDR2 is SMNVEV (reference sequence). CDR3 length: 14 amino acids. Here the CDR3 DNA reads TGTGCCAGCAGTTCAGGCCTCAGCACAGATACGCAGTATTTT. It is translated as CASSSGLSTDTQYF.

This clone was seen a handful of times. The gene calls are TRBV6-5 and TRBJ2-3; possibly TRBD1 for D (6 bases). Trimming removed 0 bases from V and 6 bases from J, with 13 bases in between. Germline CDR1 and CDR2: MNHEY and SVGAGI. The length of the CDR3 is 15 residues. The CDR3 is CASSYSSGTRDTQYF. The CDR3 DNA sequence: TGTGCCAGCAGTTACTCTTCGGGGACAAGGGATACGCAGTATTTT.

The CDR3 region is CATSRDRANTEAFF. DNA of the CDR3: TGTGCCACCAGCAGAGATCGTGCGAACACTGAAGCTTTCTTT. The chain couples TRBV15 to TRBJ1-1; D is unclear. Per germline, CDR1 LNHNV and CDR2 YYDKDF (reference sequence). The V gene lost 0 bases and the J gene lost 1 base, with 6 bases spanning the gap. The CDR3 loop spans 14 amino acids.

The chain recombines TRBV7-2 with TRBJ1-3; D remains unclear. Germline V lookup: CDR1 SGHTA, CDR2 FQGNSA. The CDR3 loop spans 12 amino acids. V was clipped by 1 base and J by 13 bases, with 11 bases between them. The CDR3 DNA is TGTGCCAGCAGCTTAGATTTCGGAAAAATATATTTT. It is translated as CASSLDFGKIYF.

The chain links TRBV27 to TRBJ2-3, with D possibly being TRBD1 (6 bases). Germline V gene data show CDR1 as MNHEY and CDR2 as SMNVEV (reference sequence). This CDR3 contains 14 residues. V was cut by 7 bases and J by 4 bases, with 15 bases left in between. In DNA, the CDR3 is TGTGCCAGCAACCCTTACCAGGGGTCAGATACGCAGTATTTT. This translates into CASNPYQGSDTQYF.

This rearrangement joins TRBV15 to TRBJ1-5; the D gene is possibly TRBD1 (5 bases). Trimming cost V 3 bases and J 2 bases, with 23 bases left between them. The germline V gene has CDR1 LNHNV and CDR2 YYDKDF (reference sequence). The CDR3 covers 19 residues. CDR3 in DNA: TGTGCCACCAGCAGTAGTTTCGGGGGAAGGCGGTATCGCAATCAGCCCCAGCATTTT. Residues: CATSSSFGGRRYRNQPQHF.

This clone was seen only once. The chain has TRBV28 and TRBJ1-2; possibly TRBD1 for D (6 bases). The V end lost 6 bases, the J end lost 7 bases, and 15 bases lay between the germline ends. The CDR3 extends over 13 amino acids. CDR1 is MDHEN, CDR2 SYDVKM, per germline. The CDR3, as DNA: TGTGCCAGCAGACGACAGGTTCGTAGTGGCTACACCTTC. Protein product: CASRRQVRSGYTF.

This clone was counted a few times. CDR3 DNA: TGTGCCTGGAGAAGGCAGGGGGTCACTGAAGCTTTCTTT. This sequence encodes CAWRRQGVTEAFF. The chain has TRBV30 and TRBJ1-1; TRBD1 aligns across 7 bases. This CDR3 has 13 residues. CDR1 is GTSNPN, CDR2 SVGIG, per germline (reference sequence). V lost 3 bases to trimming and J lost 4 bases; unmatched junction nucleotides: 5.

As regards this clone: Other DNA sequences in this sample translate to the same CDR3. The rearrangement links TRBV6-5 to TRBJ1-3; maybe TRBD1 (6 bases). CDR1 MNHEY and CDR2 SVGAGI come from the germline V gene. Trimming stripped 3 bases from V and 0 bases from J, with 9 bases between. This CDR3 region has 15 residues. This chain's CDR3 is CASSYTGSSGNTIYF. CDR3 nucleotide sequence: TGTGCCAGCAGTTATACAGGGAGCTCTGGAAACACCATATATTTT.

The CDR3 reads CASSPLTRNTGELFF. As DNA, the CDR3 is TGTGCCAGCAGTCCCCTCACTAGGAACACCGGGGAGCTGTTTTTT. The chain recombines TRBV28 with TRBJ2-2; the D gene is possibly TRBD2 (5 bases). In germline, CDR1 is MDHEN, CDR2 SYDVKM. The CDR3 is 15 residues long. Trimming pared 5 bases from V and 1 base from J, leaving 11 bases between.